What follows are 31 T cell receptor beta chains derived from one specimen sequenced in a study of blood T cell repertoires in COVID-19 (TCRdb year 2020). Library prep was done by the immunoSEQ multiplex PCR assay. TCRdb holds this immuneACCESS table with in-frame rearrangements only. Some clones are missing; in checked studies, unresolved V genes explain under half, and the rest has no known cause. The table for this sample lists some 270,000 clones; 89% of them were counted only once. The ten largest account for approximately 2% of the sample. Sequencing used PBMCs or T cells enriched from blood (not recorded which). These receptors all stem from a woman in her sixties or seventies who had recovered from COVID-19.

The chain's CDR3 is CASRLAGDYEQYF. The CDR3 nucleotides read TGTGCCAGTCGACTAGCGGGAGACTACGAGCAGTACTTC. V and J are TRBV19 and TRBJ2-7; 12 bases are shared with TRBD2. Germline assignment: CDR1 LNHDA and CDR2 SQIVND (reference sequence). The J segment lost 3 bases and the V segment lost 8 bases, leaving 2 bases of the junction unmatched. CDR3 length: 13 amino acids.

V usage is TRBV28 and J usage is TRBJ1-5; 7 bases match TRBD1. J lost 0 bases, V lost 6 bases, and 8 bases had no gene match. The CDR3 sequence is 16 residues long. Germline assignment: CDR1 MDHEN and CDR2 SYDVKM. CDR3 bases: TGTGCCAGCAGAGGGACAGCCTACTATAGCAATCAGCCCCAGCATTTT. It translates to CASRGTAYYSNQPQHF.

The genes are TRBV10-3 and TRBJ2-1; D may be TRBD2 (5 bases). CDR1 ENHRY and CDR2 SYGVKD come from the germline V gene. CDR3 length equals 14 residues. The V and J ends lost 10 bases and 5 bases respectively, with 18 bases between them. CDR3 residues: CATHGDLNDNEQFF. The CDR3 region has the DNA TGTGCCACCCACGGGGATTTGAACGACAATGAGCAGTTCTTC.

The chain recombines TRBV12-5 with TRBJ2-1, with D tentatively TRBD2 (6 bases). V lost 1 base to trimming and J lost 0 bases, with 10 bases between them. The CDR3 spans 16 residues. Germline loops: CDR1 LGHNT, CDR2 FRNRAP. The CDR3 spells CASGLGLVSSYNEQFF. The CDR3 DNA is TGTGCTAGTGGTTTGGGACTAGTGAGCTCCTACAATGAGCAGTTCTTC.

The rearrangement uses TRBV3-1 (or the pseudogene TRBV3-2) and TRBJ1-6, with unresolved D. Deletions cut 0 bases from V and 0 bases from J, with 9 bases between. The CDR3 has 17 residues. Germline CDR1 is LGHDT and CDR2 is YNNKEL (reference sequence). CDR3 region: CASSQDLVGSYNSPLHF. The DNA of the CDR3 is TGTGCCAGCAGCCAAGATCTTGTCGGCTCCTATAATTCACCCCTCCACTTT.

This clone came up a few times. The gene calls are TRBV5-1 and TRBJ2-5, with TRBD2 identical over 10 bases. The CDR3 is 16 residues long. CDR1 SGHRS and CDR2 YFSETQ come from the germline V gene. The J segment lost 4 bases and the V segment lost 2 bases, leaving 8 bases of the junction unmatched. The CDR3 loop reads CASSFRVLAGPETQYF. CDR3 DNA: TGCGCCAGCAGCTTTAGGGTACTAGCGGGGCCAGAGACCCAGTACTTC. Filled out from reference TRBV5-1 and TRBJ2-5, the complete variable domain reads KAGVTQTPRYLIKTRGQQVTLSCSPISGHRSVSWYQQTPGQGLQFLFEYFSETQRNKGNFPGRFSGRQFSNSRSEMNVSTLELGDSALYLCASSFRVLAGPETQYFGPGTRLLVL.

The V and J genes are TRBV28 and TRBJ1-1; 7 nucleotides agree with TRBD1. Unmatched junction bases numbered 4, after V lost 10 bases and J lost 5 bases. The CDR3 sequence is 11 residues long. Germline CDR1 is MDHEN and CDR2 is SYDVKM. CDR3 sequence: CAIGGQTEAFF. The CDR3 nucleotides are TGTGCCATAGGGGGCCAAACTGAAGCTTTCTTT.

The V gene is TRBV5-1, the J gene TRBJ2-1, with TRBD2 matching 14 bases. The CDR3 contains 16 residues. CDR1 is SGHRS and CDR2 is YFSETQ in the germline V gene. The junction had 6 bases not matched to a gene; V was cut back by 0 bases and J by 10 bases. The CDR3 DNA sequence: TGCGCCAGCAGCTTGGCGACTAGCGGGAGGGCCGGGGAGCAGTTCTTC. Its protein product is CASSLATSGRAGEQFF.

V usage is TRBV29-1 and J usage is TRBJ2-3; 9 nucleotides match TRBD2. CDR3 length: 16 residues. Per germline, CDR1 SQVTM and CDR2 ANQGSEA. V lost 1 base to trimming and J lost 4 bases; unmatched junction nucleotides: 9. In DNA form, the CDR3 reads TGCAGCGTTGAAGCGGGGGCGGGAGGGCCGTCAGATACGCAGTATTTT. It is translated as CSVEAGAGGPSDTQYF.

Here the CDR3 reads CASRPFGGGESPLHF. DNA for the CDR3: TGTGCCAGCAGACCTTTTGGGGGGGGAGAGTCACCCCTCCACTTT. The chain uses TRBV27 and TRBJ1-6, with a weak D call TRBD1 (5 bases). The CDR3 spans 15 residues. Germline CDR1 MNHEY, CDR2 SMNVEV (reference sequence). V lost 6 bases to trimming and J lost 10 bases, with 19 bases between them.

The rearrangement joins TRBV5-4 to TRBJ2-2, with TRBD2 matching 14 bases. The length of the CDR3 is 16 residues. CDR1 is SGHNT and CDR2 is YYREEE in the germline V gene (reference sequence). The trim removed 4 bases at V and 3 bases at J, leaving 2 bases unmatched. CDR3 loop: CASSMGLAGDTGELFF. The DNA for the CDR3 is TGTGCCAGCAGCATGGGACTAGCGGGAGACACCGGGGAGCTGTTTTTT.

The genes are TRBV4-1 and TRBJ1-2; D is possibly TRBD1 (6 bases). The V end lost 4 bases, the J end lost 8 bases, and 20 bases lay between the germline ends. CDR3 size: 15 residues. Germline V CDR1 and CDR2: MGHRA, YSYEKL. CDR3 bases: TGCGCCAGCAGCCGAGCAGGGGTCGAGCCAGGAGGCTACACCTTC. Its protein is CASSRAGVEPGGYTF.

V and J are TRBV30 and TRBJ1-5; tentatively, D is TRBD1 (5 bases). The CDR3 extends over 14 amino acids. Germline loops: CDR1 GTSNPN, CDR2 SVGIG (reference sequence). V lost 0 bases and J 6 bases, leaving 12 bases between the germline ends. The CDR3 DNA is TGTGCCTGGAGTGTCTTCCAGGGAACTCAGCCCCAGCATTTT. This codes for CAWSVFQGTQPQHF.

The chain recombines TRBV7-9 with TRBJ2-1, with D perhaps TRBD1 (7 bases). The germline V gene encodes CDR1 SEHNR and CDR2 FQNEAQ (reference sequence). CDR3 length equals 17 residues. Trimming stripped 1 base from V and 9 bases from J, with 22 bases between. CDR3 sequence: CASSLVSSDPRTGEQFF. In nucleotides, the CDR3 is TGTGCCAGCAGCTTAGTGTCTAGCGACCCCCGGACAGGTGAGCAGTTCTTC. Looking up the rest from reference TRBV7-9 and TRBJ2-1 gives the full variable domain: DTGVSQNPRHKITKRGQNVTFRCDPISEHNRLYWYRQTLGQGPEFLTYFQNEAQLEKSRLLSDRFSAERPKGSFSTLEIQRTEQGDSAMYLCASSLVSSDPRTGEQFFGPGTRLTVL.

This clone was found once. The chain has TRBV5-1 and TRBJ1-2; 7 bases map to TRBD1. The CDR3 consists of 14 residues. Unmatched junction bases numbered 10, after V lost 3 bases and J lost 8 bases. The germline V gene has CDR1 SGHRS and CDR2 YFSETQ. The CDR3 loop is CASSSVQGPSGYTF. CDR3 nucleotide sequence: TGCGCCAGCAGCTCCGTACAGGGGCCCAGCGGCTACACCTTC. Supplemented by reference TRBV5-1 and TRBJ1-2, the full variable domain reads KAGVTQTPRYLIKTRGQQVTLSCSPISGHRSVSWYQQTPGQGLQFLFEYFSETQRNKGNFPGRFSGRQFSNSRSEMNVSTLELGDSALYLCASSSVQGPSGYTFGSGTRLTVV.

The chain joins TRBV6-5 to TRBJ2-7; D call uncertain. CDR1 is MNHEY and CDR2 is SVGAGI in the germline V gene. CDR3 length equals 13 residues. Between the trimmed V and J ends, which lost 2 bases and 3 bases, there was a span of 8 bases. The CDR3: CASSYGNSYEQYF. Written as DNA, the CDR3 is TGTGCCAGCAGTTACGGTAACAGCTACGAGCAGTACTTC.

This clone has only one observation. This chain uses TRBV28 with TRBJ2-1, with D unclear. This CDR3 has 15 amino acids. Trimming pared 7 bases from V and 4 bases from J, leaving 17 bases between. Germline V gene data show CDR1 as MDHEN and CDR2 as SYDVKM. CDR3 DNA sequence: TGTGCCAGCACAAGTGAACCGGGTCTATACAATGAGCAGTTCTTC. Protein: CASTSEPGLYNEQFF.

This chain links TRBV19 with TRBJ1-1; 9 nucleotides align to TRBD1. Trimming at V came to 5 bases and at J to 7 bases, leaving 8 bases not matched to a gene. CDR3 size: 14 residues. Germline assignment: CDR1 LNHDA and CDR2 SQIVND (reference sequence). DNA for the CDR3: TGTGCCAGTAGTGCACAGGGGGCAAGGGGTGAAGCTTTCTTT. It codes for CASSAQGARGEAFF. The full variable domain, in which reference TRBV19 and TRBJ1-1 provide the parts outside the CDR3, is DGGITQSPKYLFRKEGQNVTLSCEQNLNHDAMYWYRQDPGQGLRLIYYSQIVNDFQKGDIAEGYSVSREKKESFPLTVTSAQKNPTAFYLCASSAQGARGEAFFGQGTRLTVV.

The chain uses TRBV9 and TRBJ2-7, with 7 bases that match TRBD2. Germline lookup yields CDR1 SGDLS and CDR2 YYNGEE. The CDR3 is 14 residues long. V lost 4 bases to trimming and J lost 0 bases; unmatched junction nucleotides: 4. In nucleotides, the CDR3 is TGTGCCAGCAGCCCCGGGGGGACCTCCTACGAGCAGTACTTC. It codes for CASSPGGTSYEQYF.

The chain uses TRBV11-3 and TRBJ2-7, with 7 nucleotides matching TRBD2. Germline V lookup: CDR1 SGHNT, CDR2 YENEEA. The CDR3 has 11 residues. V trimming: 6 bases; J trimming: 6 bases; junction bases outside the gene matches: 2. The CDR3 reads CASSPGGEQYF. CDR3 sequence (DNA): TGTGCCAGCAGTCCGGGAGGCGAGCAGTACTTC.

This clone was seen once. CDR3 in amino acids: CASSLALREAEAFF. In DNA form, the CDR3 reads TGTGCCAGCAGCTTAGCTCTCCGCGAAGCTGAAGCTTTCTTT. This chain joins TRBV11-3 and TRBJ1-1; D is unresolved. The CDR3 spans 14 residues. CDR1 is SGHNT and CDR2 is YENEEA in the germline V gene. V was shortened by 1 base and J by 6 bases, with 12 bases between the two germline ends.

The rearrangement joins TRBV5-4 to TRBJ1-2; no clear D gene. CDR1 is SGHNT, CDR2 YYREEE, per germline (reference sequence). V was cut by 0 bases and J by 6 bases, with 6 bases left in between. The length of the CDR3 is 12 residues. The CDR3 nucleotides are TGTGCCAGCAGCTTGGCGGGAGATGGCTACACCTTC. It translates to CASSLAGDGYTF.

This chain uses TRBV14 with TRBJ2-5; D might be TRBD2 (7 bases). CDR3 length: 16 amino acids. Trimming left V 4 bases short and J 5 bases short, with 20 bases between. The germline gives CDR1 SGHDN, CDR2 FVKESK. Here the CDR3 reads CASSRGGGGSGETQYF. The CDR3 DNA follows: TGTGCCAGCAGCCGGGGGGGCGGCGGGAGTGGCGAGACCCAGTACTTC.

V and J are TRBV15 and TRBJ1-5, with D unclear. Germline V gene data show CDR1 as LNHNV and CDR2 as YYDKDF (reference sequence). This CDR3 spans 14 amino acids. V lost 7 bases to trimming and J lost 1 base, with 11 bases between them. The CDR3 is CATNRLGSNQPQHF. DNA for the CDR3: TGTGCCACCAATCGTCTAGGAAGCAATCAGCCCCAGCATTTT.

This chain connects TRBV18 to TRBJ2-1; the D is unclear. V dropped 3 bases and J dropped 3 bases, with 6 bases sitting between them. The V gene's germline CDR1 is KGHSH and CDR2 LQKENI. This CDR3 has 13 residues. CDR3: CASSPASYNEQFF. Written as DNA, the CDR3 is TGTGCCAGCTCACCTGCTAGCTACAATGAGCAGTTCTTC.

This rearrangement joins TRBV5-1 to TRBJ2-1, with TRBD2 matching over 10 bases. CDR3 length: 15 residues. J gave up 5 bases and V 3 bases, and 5 bases lay outside the gene matches. Germline CDR1 reads SGHRS; CDR2 reads YFSETQ. CDR3 sequence reads: CASSSLAGGHNEQFF. CDR3 coding DNA: TGCGCCAGCAGCTCCTTAGCGGGAGGTCACAATGAGCAGTTCTTC.

The rearrangement links TRBV9 to TRBJ1-4; no firm D call. Per germline, CDR1 SGDLS and CDR2 YYNGEE. Trimming took off 0 bases at V and 5 bases at J, with 20 bases between the two ends. The CDR3 totals 18 residues. This CDR3 is CASSVGVYGSFTNEKLFF. The DNA for the CDR3 is TGTGCCAGCAGCGTAGGAGTTTATGGGAGCTTCACAAATGAAAAACTGTTTTTT.

The chain links TRBV28 to TRBJ2-1, with TRBD1 as a possible D gene (5 bases). The V gene lost 3 bases and the J gene lost 8 bases, with 11 bases spanning the gap. From germline, CDR1 is MDHEN and CDR2 SYDVKM. This CDR3 is 13 amino acids long. CDR3 sequence (DNA): TGTGCCAGCAGTTTCGGGCAAGGGGATGAGCAGTTCTTC. Translated, it gives CASSFGQGDEQFF. The entire variable domain, with the rest obtained from reference TRBV28 and TRBJ2-1, is as follows: DVKVTQSSRYLVKRTGEKVFLECVQDMDHENMFWYRQDPGLGLRLIYFSYDVKMKEKGDIPEGYSVSREKKERFSLILESASTNQTSMYLCASSFGQGDEQFFGPGTRLTVL.

The rearrangement joins TRBV28 to TRBJ1-1; the D gene is possibly TRBD1 (6 bases). V was clipped by 6 bases and J by 6 bases, with 14 bases between them. CDR3 length: 13 residues. Germline CDR1 and CDR2: MDHEN and SYDVKM. As DNA, the CDR3 is TGTGCCAGCAGCAAAGGACAGCGCGCTGAAGCTTTCTTT. Protein sequence: CASSKGQRAEAFF.

V and J are TRBV10-2 and TRBJ1-5; D is unclear. Germline V gives CDR1 WSHSY, CDR2 SAAADI. Trimming took off 0 bases at V and 9 bases at J, with 9 bases between the two ends. The CDR3 is 13 residues long. The chain's CDR3 is CASSESTQTPQHF. CDR3 DNA sequence: TGCGCCAGCAGTGAGTCGACTCAGACGCCCCAGCATTTT.

The chain recombines TRBV7-3 with TRBJ2-2; the D gene is possibly TRBD1 (6 bases). V was trimmed by 4 bases and J by 2 bases, leaving 14 bases between them. Germline CDR1 SGHTA, CDR2 FQGTGA. There are 16 residues in the CDR3. CDR3 protein: CASSYSTGFNTGELFF. CDR3 DNA: TGTGCCAGCAGCTACTCGACAGGCTTCAACACCGGGGAGCTGTTTTTT.